Reported below is one TCR beta chain. The antigen is undetermined. The record originates from a study of cytomegalovirus exposure and HLA in healthy donors. Study in general: In a previous analysis, some 120 million unique TCR beta sequences were found from 150 million to 200 million T cells. Study results and limitations: Later analysis identified a missense DCLRE1C variant that was linked to TCR beta V- and J-gene trimming. Roughly even sequencing depth across donors was the assumption behind the presence/absence analyses. The study flagged some 170 TCR beta chains as cytomegalovirus-associated.

The PCR employed 60 Vbeta primers together with 13 Jbeta primers. TCRdb keeps only in-frame clones here, not all; method: immunoSEQ multiplex PCR. The table lists some 120,000 clones, about 78% of them singletons, with approximately 8.2% in the top ten. The CDR3 sequence is 16 residues long. V shed 1 base and J 7 bases; nucleotides not matched to a gene: 5. Germline CDR1 reads SGHTA; CDR2 reads FQGNSA. The TCR sequence derives from a woman aged 40 to 50 in good health and CMV-seropositive. The V and J genes are TRBV7-2 and TRBJ2-7, with 15 positions matching TRBD2. Sample: PBMCs. This CDR3 is CASSLEVGTSGGEQYF. The CDR3, as DNA: TGTGCCAGCAGCTTAGAGGTGGGGACTAGCGGGGGGGAGCAGTACTTC.